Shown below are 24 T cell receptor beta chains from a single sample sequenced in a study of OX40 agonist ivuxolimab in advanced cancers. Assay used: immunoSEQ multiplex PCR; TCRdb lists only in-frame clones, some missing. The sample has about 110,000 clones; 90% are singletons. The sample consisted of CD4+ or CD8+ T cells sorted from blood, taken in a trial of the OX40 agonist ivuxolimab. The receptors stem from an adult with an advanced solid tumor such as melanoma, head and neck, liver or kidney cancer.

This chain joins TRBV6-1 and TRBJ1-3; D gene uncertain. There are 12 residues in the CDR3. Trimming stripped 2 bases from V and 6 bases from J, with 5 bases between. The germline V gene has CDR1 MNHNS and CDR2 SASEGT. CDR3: CASSELANTIYF. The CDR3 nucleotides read TGTGCCAGCAGTGAACTGGCAAACACCATATATTTT.

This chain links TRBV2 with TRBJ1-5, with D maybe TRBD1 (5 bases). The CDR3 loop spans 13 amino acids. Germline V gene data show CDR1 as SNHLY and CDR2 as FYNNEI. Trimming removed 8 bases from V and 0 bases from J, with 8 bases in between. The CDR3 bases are TGTGCCAGCGGGGGGGATAGCAATCAGCCCCAGCATTTT. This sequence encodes CASGGDSNQPQHF.

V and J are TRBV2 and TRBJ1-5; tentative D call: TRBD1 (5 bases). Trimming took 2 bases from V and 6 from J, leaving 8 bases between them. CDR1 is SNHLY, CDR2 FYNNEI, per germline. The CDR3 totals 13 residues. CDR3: CASSERGSQPQHF. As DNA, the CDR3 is TGTGCCAGCAGTGAAAGGGGATCTCAGCCCCAGCATTTT. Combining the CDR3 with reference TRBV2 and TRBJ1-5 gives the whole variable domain EPEVTQTPSHQVTQMGQEVILRCVPISNHLYFYWYRQILGQKVEFLVSFYNNEISEKSEIFDDQFSVERPDGSNFTLKIRSTKLEDSAMYFCASSERGSQPQHFGDGTRLSIL.

The CDR3 DNA sequence: TGTGCCAGTAGTATAGATCTGGGTTTACGGCTCTTGGACCTGGACAATGAGCAGTTCTTC. It specifies CASSIDLGLRLLDLDNEQFF. This chain connects TRBV19 to TRBJ2-1; D gene unclear. V gave up 0 bases and J gave up 5 bases, with 26 bases separating them. Germline lookup yields CDR1 LNHDA and CDR2 SQIVND (reference sequence). The CDR3 extends over 20 amino acids.

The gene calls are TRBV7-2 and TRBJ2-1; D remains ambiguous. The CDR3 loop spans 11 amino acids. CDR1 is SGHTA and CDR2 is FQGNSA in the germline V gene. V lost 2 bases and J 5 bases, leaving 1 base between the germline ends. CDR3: CASSLNNEQFF. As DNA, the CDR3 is TGTGCCAGCAGCTTAAACAATGAGCAGTTCTTC.

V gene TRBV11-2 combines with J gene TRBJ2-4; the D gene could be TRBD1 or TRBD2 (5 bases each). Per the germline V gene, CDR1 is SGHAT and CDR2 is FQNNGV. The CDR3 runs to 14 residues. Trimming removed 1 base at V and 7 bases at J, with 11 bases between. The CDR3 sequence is CASSLGPGRNIQYF. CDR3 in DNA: TGTGCCAGCAGCTTAGGACCGGGACGGAACATTCAGTACTTC.

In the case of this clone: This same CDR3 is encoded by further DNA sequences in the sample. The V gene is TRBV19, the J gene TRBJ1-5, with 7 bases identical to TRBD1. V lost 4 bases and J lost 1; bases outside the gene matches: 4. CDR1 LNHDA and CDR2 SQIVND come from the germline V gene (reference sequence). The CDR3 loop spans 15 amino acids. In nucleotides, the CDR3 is TGTGCCAGTAGTACCCAGGGGGGAAGCAATCAGCCCCAGCATTTT. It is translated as CASSTQGGSNQPQHF.

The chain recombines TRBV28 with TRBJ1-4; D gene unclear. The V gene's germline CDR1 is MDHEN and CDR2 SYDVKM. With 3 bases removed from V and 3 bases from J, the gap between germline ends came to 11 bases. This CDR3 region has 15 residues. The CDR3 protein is CASSLLAASNEKLFF. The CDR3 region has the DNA TGTGCCAGCAGTTTGTTGGCCGCCTCTAATGAAAAACTGTTTTTT.

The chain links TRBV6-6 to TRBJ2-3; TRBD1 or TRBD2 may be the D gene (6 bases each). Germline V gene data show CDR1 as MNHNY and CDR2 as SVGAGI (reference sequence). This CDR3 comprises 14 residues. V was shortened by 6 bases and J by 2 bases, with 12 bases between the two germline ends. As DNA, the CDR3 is TGTGCCAGCAGCCTCGGGGGCCCCACAGATACGCAGTATTTT. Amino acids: CASSLGGPTDTQYF.

The CDR3 coding sequence is TGTGCCAGCACCATTGGGGACAGGGGGCCCTACGAGCAGTACTTC. Translation gives CASTIGDRGPYEQYF. The gene calls are TRBV6-5 and TRBJ2-7; 12 bases are shared with TRBD1. The germline gives CDR1 MNHEY, CDR2 SVGAGI. V lost 7 bases and J lost 2; bases outside the gene matches: 6. This CDR3 spans 15 amino acids.

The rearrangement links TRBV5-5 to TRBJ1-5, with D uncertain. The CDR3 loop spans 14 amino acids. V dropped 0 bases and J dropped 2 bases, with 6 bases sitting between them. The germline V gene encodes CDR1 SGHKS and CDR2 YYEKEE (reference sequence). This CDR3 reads CASSLEPGNQPQHF. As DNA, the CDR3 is TGTGCCAGCAGCTTGGAACCGGGCAATCAGCCCCAGCATTTT.

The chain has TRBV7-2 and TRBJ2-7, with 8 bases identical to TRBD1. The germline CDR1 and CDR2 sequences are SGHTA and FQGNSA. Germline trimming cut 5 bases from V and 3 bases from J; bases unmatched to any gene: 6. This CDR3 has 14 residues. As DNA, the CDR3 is TGTGCCAGCAGCACAGGGGGGTCGAACTACGAGCAGTACTTC. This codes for CASSTGGSNYEQYF.

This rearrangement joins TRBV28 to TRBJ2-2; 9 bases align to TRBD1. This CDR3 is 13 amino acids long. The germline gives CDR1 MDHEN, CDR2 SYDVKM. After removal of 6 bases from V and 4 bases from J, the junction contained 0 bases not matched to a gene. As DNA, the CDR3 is TGTGCCAGCAGGACAGGGGGCACCGGGGAGCTGTTTTTT. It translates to CASRTGGTGELFF.

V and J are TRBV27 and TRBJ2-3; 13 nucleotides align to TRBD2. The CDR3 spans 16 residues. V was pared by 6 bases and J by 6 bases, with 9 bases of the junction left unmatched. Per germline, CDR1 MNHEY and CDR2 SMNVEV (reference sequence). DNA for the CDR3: TGTGCCAGCAGGAGACTAGCGGGGGGCCAAGGGGATACGCAGTATTTT. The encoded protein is CASRRLAGGQGDTQYF.

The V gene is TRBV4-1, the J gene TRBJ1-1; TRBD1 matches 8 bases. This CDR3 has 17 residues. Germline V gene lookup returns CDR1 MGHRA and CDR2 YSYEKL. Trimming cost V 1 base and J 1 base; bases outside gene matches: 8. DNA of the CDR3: TGCGCCAGCAGCCAAGGGGGGTTAGGGACAGGGAACACTGAAGCTTTCTTT. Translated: CASSQGGLGTGNTEAFF.

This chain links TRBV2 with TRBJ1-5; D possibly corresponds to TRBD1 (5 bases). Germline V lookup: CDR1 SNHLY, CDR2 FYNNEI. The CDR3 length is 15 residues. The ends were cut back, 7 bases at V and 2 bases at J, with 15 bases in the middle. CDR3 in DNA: TGTGCCAGCACCTCCGGAGGGGCGGGCAATCAGCCCCAGCATTTT. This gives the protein CASTSGGAGNQPQHF.

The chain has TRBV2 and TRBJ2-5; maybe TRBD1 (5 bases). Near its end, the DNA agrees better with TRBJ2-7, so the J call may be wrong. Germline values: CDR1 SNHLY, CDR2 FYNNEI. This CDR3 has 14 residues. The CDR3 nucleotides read TGTGCCAGCAGTGAAGCGCTTCAGGGCTACGAGCAGTACTTC. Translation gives CASSEALQGYEQYF.

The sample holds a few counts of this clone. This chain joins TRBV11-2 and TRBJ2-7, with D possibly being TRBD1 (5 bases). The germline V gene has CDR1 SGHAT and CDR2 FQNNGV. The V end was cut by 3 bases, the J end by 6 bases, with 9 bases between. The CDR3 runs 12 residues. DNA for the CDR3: TGTGCCAGCAGCTTTGACAGAGGCGAGCAGTACTTC. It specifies CASSFDRGEQYF.

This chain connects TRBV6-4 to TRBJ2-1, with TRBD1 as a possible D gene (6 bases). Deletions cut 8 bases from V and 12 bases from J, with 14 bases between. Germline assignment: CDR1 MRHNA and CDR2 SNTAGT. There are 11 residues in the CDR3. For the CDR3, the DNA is TGTGCCAGCCACAGGGAAGGAGGGCAGTTCTTC. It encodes CASHREGGQFF.

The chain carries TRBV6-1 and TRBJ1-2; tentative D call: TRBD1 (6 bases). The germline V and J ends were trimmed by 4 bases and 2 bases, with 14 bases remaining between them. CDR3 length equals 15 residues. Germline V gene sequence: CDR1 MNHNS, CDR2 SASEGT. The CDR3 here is CASSVSGGGNYGYTF. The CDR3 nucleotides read TGTGCCAGCAGTGTCTCGGGGGGCGGAAACTATGGCTACACCTTC.

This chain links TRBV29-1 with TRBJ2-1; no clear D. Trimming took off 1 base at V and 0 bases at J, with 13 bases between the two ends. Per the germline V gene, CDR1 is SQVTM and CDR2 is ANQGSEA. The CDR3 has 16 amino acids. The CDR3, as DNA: TGCAGCGTTGAAGGTTCCCTCGCTGTCTCCTACAATGAGCAGTTCTTC. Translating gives CSVEGSLAVSYNEQFF.

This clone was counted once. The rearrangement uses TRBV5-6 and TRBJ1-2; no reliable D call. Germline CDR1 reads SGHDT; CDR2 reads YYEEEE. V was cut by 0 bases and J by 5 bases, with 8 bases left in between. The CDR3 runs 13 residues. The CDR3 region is CASSLVLPYGYTF. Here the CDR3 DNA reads TGTGCCAGCAGCTTGGTCCTACCTTATGGCTACACCTTC.

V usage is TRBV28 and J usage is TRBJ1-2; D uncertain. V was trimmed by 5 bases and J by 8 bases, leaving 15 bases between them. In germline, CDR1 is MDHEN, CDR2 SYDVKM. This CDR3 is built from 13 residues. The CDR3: CASSAVATDGYTF. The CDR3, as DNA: TGTGCCAGCAGTGCGGTGGCGACTGACGGCTACACCTTC.

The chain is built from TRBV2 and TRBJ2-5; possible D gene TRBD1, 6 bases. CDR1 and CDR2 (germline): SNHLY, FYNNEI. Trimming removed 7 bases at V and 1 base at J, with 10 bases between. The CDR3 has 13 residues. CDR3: CASTGQPQETQYF. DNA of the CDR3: TGTGCCAGCACTGGACAGCCCCAAGAGACCCAGTACTTC.